The T cell receptor (beta chain) described here comes from a study of CD8 T cells in ankylosing spondylitis. This clonotype was observed many times. Each CDR3 protein gets one entry after TCRdb re-called the 5' RACE reads with MiXCR. This table has roughly 240,000 distinct CDR3 sequences, around 8% appearing once. CDR3 length equals 13 residues. Germline CDR1 and CDR2: MDHEN and SYDVKM. V dropped 6 bases and J dropped 3 bases, with 11 bases sitting between them. Sequencing was done on a sample of blood, either unsorted or a sorted T cell fraction (not recorded which). This sequence joins TRBV28 and TRBJ1-2, with D unresolved. This TCR was sampled from a female donor with ankylosing spondylitis or in good health (not recorded which). This chain's CDR3 is CASRINLDYGYTF. CDR3 nucleotides: TGTGCCAGCAGAATAAATCTGGACTATGGCTACACCTTC.